Listed below are T cell receptor beta chains from one sample, sequenced in a study of blood T cell repertoires in COVID-19. Profiling relied on immunoSEQ multiplex PCR, and the TCRdb table lists in-frame clones only, not all of them. The sample includes about 200,000 clones, 85% of them seen just once. The sequenced sample consisted of PBMCs or T cells enriched from blood (not recorded which). The receptor set was obtained from a man between 40 and 49 years old who had recovered from COVID-19. Both conserved end residues are part of each CDR3. A D gene is named only where the DNA matches it firmly. Clone size appears in some rows only: once, few, many, or a class for an expanded clone.

abundance: .
j_gene: TRBJ2-5
v_gene: TRBV13
d_gene: TRBD1
CDR3nt: TGTGCCAGCAGCTCGGGACAGGGGGTACGGGAGACCCAGTACTTC
CDR3aa: CASSSGQGVRETQYF

abundance: .
j_gene: TRBJ2-1
v_gene: TRBV5-6
d_gene: TRBD2
CDR3nt: TGTGCCAGCAGCATGGGGAGACTAGCGGGAGCGAATGAGCAGTTCTTC
CDR3aa: CASSMGRLAGANEQFF

abundance: .
j_gene: TRBJ1-1
v_gene: TRBV11-2
d_gene: .
CDR3nt: TGTGCCAGCAGCCTACGGACAGTGAACACTGAAGCTTTCTTT
CDR3aa: CASSLRTVNTEAFF

abundance: .
j_gene: TRBJ2-3
v_gene: TRBV5-1
d_gene: .
CDR3nt: TGCGCCAGCAGCTTGAACGGGAGAGATCTCACAGATACGCAGTATTTT
CDR3aa: CASSLNGRDLTDTQYF

abundance: once
j_gene: TRBJ2-2
v_gene: TRBV3-1/TRBV3-2
d_gene: .
CDR3nt: TGTGCCAGCAGCCAAGCGGGTACCGGGGAGCTGTTTTTT
CDR3aa: CASSQAGTGELFF

abundance: .
j_gene: TRBJ2-7
v_gene: TRBV3-1/TRBV3-2
d_gene: .
CDR3nt: TGTGCCAGCAGCCAAGTCCCCCAGGGTCGTGGCGAGCAGTACTTC
CDR3aa: CASSQVPQGRGEQYF

abundance: .
j_gene: TRBJ1-5
v_gene: TRBV16
d_gene: .
CDR3nt: TGTGCCAGCAGCCAATTTGAGGGAGCAGACAATCAGCCCCAGCATTTT
CDR3aa: CASSQFEGADNQPQHF

abundance: .
j_gene: TRBJ2-1
v_gene: TRBV27
d_gene: TRBD2
CDR3nt: TGTGCCAGCAGTTTATCTCCTAGCGGGCGGAATGAGCAGTTCTTC
CDR3aa: CASSLSPSGRNEQFF

abundance: .
j_gene: TRBJ2-2
v_gene: TRBV7-9
d_gene: .
CDR3nt: TGTGCCAGCAGCTTCGGCACCGGGGAGCTGTTTTTT
CDR3aa: CASSFGTGELFF

abundance: .
j_gene: TRBJ1-3
v_gene: TRBV7-2
d_gene: .
CDR3nt: TGTGCCAGCAGCCCACAGGTCACCTCTGGAAACACCATATATTTT
CDR3aa: CASSPQVTSGNTIYF

abundance: .
j_gene: TRBJ1-1
v_gene: TRBV2
d_gene: .
CDR3nt: TGTGCCAGCAGTGAAGACGGGTTCAGCACTGAAGCTTTCTTT
CDR3aa: CASSEDGFSTEAFF

abundance: .
j_gene: TRBJ2-7
v_gene: TRBV9
d_gene: .
CDR3nt: TGTGCCAGCAGCGGGTCAGGCTTTCCGAGCGAGCAGTACTTC
CDR3aa: CASSGSGFPSEQYF

abundance: .
j_gene: TRBJ2-3
v_gene: TRBV30
d_gene: TRBD1
CDR3nt: TGTGCCTGGAGCGATACCGGACCGGGACAGGGCGACACAGATACGCAGTATTTT
CDR3aa: CAWSDTGPGQGDTDTQYF

abundance: .
j_gene: TRBJ1-5
v_gene: TRBV10-3
d_gene: TRBD1
CDR3nt: TGTGCCATCAGGGACAGGGGCAATCAGCCCCAGCATTTT
CDR3aa: CAIRDRGNQPQHF